The present entry profiles one TCR beta chain with its context. The CDR3 has 14 amino acids. Per germline, CDR1 SGHRS and CDR2 YFSETQ. Germline trimming cut 4 bases from V and 7 bases from J; bases unmatched to any gene: 6. Method: immunoSEQ multiplex PCR; TCRdb's copy keeps in-frame clones and lacks some. The sample lists about 150,000 clones, around nine tenths occurring once. The data originate from a study of blood T cell repertoires in COVID-19. Study summary: COVID-19 samples, acute and convalescent, were from the United States, Italy and Spain.

The chain combines TRBV5-1 with TRBJ2-1, with 9 bases lining up with TRBD1. The TCR comes from a woman aged 50 to 60 with active or convalescent COVID-19. Sequencing was done on a sample of peripheral blood. The CDR3 DNA follows: TGCGCCAGCAGCACCGGACAGGGGTGGAATGAGCAGTTCTTC. It codes for CASSTGQGWNEQFF.